Listed below are T cell receptor beta chains from one sample, sequenced in a study of CD8 T cells in ankylosing spondylitis. TCRdb reprocessed the 5' RACE reads via MiXCR and lists one record per CDR3 protein. The table records around 340,000 distinct CDR3 sequences, roughly 15% of them present only once. The specimen was blood, either unsorted or a sorted T cell fraction (not recorded which). These receptors originate from a male donor with ankylosing spondylitis or in good health (not recorded which). Each CDR3 is given with its conserved first and last residue. Each record gives: clone size, J gene, V gene, D gene, CDR3 protein, CDR3 DNA. The D gene is left open where the match is weak. Some rows mark clone size as missing; the rest say once, few, many or name a class of expanded clone.

>NA|TRBJ1-3|TRBV5-5|NA
CASSLSGQRFSGNTIYF
TGTGCCAGCAGCTTGTCCGGACAGCGGTTCTCTGGAAACACCATATATTTT
>few|TRBJ2-1|TRBV4-1|TRBD2
CASSPHWTSRNYNEQFF
TGCGCCAGCAGCCCCCATTGGACTAGCCGTAACTACAATGAGCAGTTCTTC
>NA|TRBJ1-1|TRBV5-1|NA
CASSLARWDTEAFF
TGCGCCAGCAGCTTGGCCCGCTGGGACACTGAAGCTTTCTTT
>few|TRBJ2-3|TRBV7-2|TRBD2
CASSLVSSGGDTQYF
TGTGCCAGCAGCTTAGTGTCTAGCGGGGGAGATACGCAGTATTTT
>NA|TRBJ2-5|TRBV5-4|NA
CASRPGGGSGETQYF
TGTGCCAGCAGACCCGGTGGGGGCTCGGGGGAGACCCAGTACTTC
>few|TRBJ2-3|TRBV28|NA
CASSLFPGMGSTDTQYF
TGTGCCAGCAGTTTATTCCCCGGGATGGGGAGCACAGATACGCAGTATTTT
>NA|TRBJ1-2|TRBV27|NA
CASSFREGTDGYTF
TGTGCCAGCAGTTTCCGAGAGGGTACGGATGGCTACACCTTC
>NA|TRBJ2-7|TRBV12-3/TRBV12-4|NA
CASSFHRAEQYF
TGTGCCAGCAGTTTCCACAGGGCCGAGCAGTACTTC
>NA|TRBJ2-3|TRBV27|TRBD2
CASSFTSGGTDTQYF
TGTGCCAGCAGTTTTACCAGCGGGGGCACAGATACGCAGTATTTT
>NA|TRBJ2-1|TRBV5-5|NA
CASIREGDSYNEQFF
TGTGCCAGTATCAGGGAAGGGGATTCCTACAATGAGCAGTTCTTC
>few|TRBJ2-7|TRBV4-2|TRBD1
CASSQGGTGSYEQYF
TGTGCCAGCAGCCAAGGAGGGACAGGGAGCTACGAGCAGTACTTC
>few|TRBJ2-3|TRBV7-9|NA
CASSFSNTQYF
TGTGCCAGCAGCTTCTCGAATACGCAGTATTTT
>NA|TRBJ2-2|TRBV20-1|NA
CSALYNTGELFF
TGCAGTGCTCTCTACAACACCGGGGAGCTGTTTTTT
>many|TRBJ2-1|TRBV5-1|NA
CASSTLVRNNEQFF
TGCGCCAGCAGCACATTAGTACGGAACAATGAGCAGTTCTTC
>few|TRBJ1-1|TRBV6-5|NA
CASSYKIADMENTEAFF
TGTGCCAGCAGTTATAAGATTGCAGACATGGAGAACACTGAAGCTTTCTTT
>few|TRBJ2-7|TRBV14|NA
CASSRDPRPTYEQYF
TGTGCCAGCAGCCGCGATCCCCGCCCGACCTACGAGCAGTACTTC
>NA|TRBJ2-5|TRBV7-9|TRBD1
CASSLDLQGAGGQYF
TGTGCCAGCAGCTTAGATTTACAGGGGGCCGGAGGCCAGTACTTC
>many|TRBJ1-2|TRBV20-1|NA
CSARDTLILNYGYTF
TGCAGTGCTAGGGATACTCTAATACTTAACTATGGCTACACCTTC
>NA|TRBJ2-5|TRBV5-1|TRBD1
CASTIQGRETQYF
TGCGCCAGCACCATACAGGGGCGGGAGACCCAGTACTTC
>many|TRBJ2-4|TRBV5-1|NA
CASSDLRIQYF
TGCGCCAGCAGCGATCTACGTATTCAGTACTTC
>few|TRBJ2-1|TRBV5-1|TRBD2
CASSLAGAGGYNEQFF
TGCGCCAGCAGCTTGGCCGGGGCGGGGGGTTACAATGAGCAGTTCTTC
>NA|TRBJ2-6|TRBV5-1|TRBD1
CASSGQGPGANVLTF
TGCGCCAGCAGCGGACAGGGGCCTGGGGCCAACGTCCTGACTTTC
>few|TRBJ2-2|TRBV29-1|TRBD1
CSGLRGRAGELFF
TGCAGCGGCCTCAGGGGGCGCGCCGGGGAGCTGTTTTTT
>NA|TRBJ2-5|TRBV21-1|NA
CASNGTQYF
TGTGCCAGCAATGGGACCCAGTACTTC
>few|TRBJ2-3|TRBV25-1|TRBD2
CASSPARASGGTDTQYF
TGTGCCAGCAGCCCCGCACGGGCTAGCGGGGGCACAGATACGCAGTATTTT
>few|TRBJ2-5|TRBV12-3/TRBV12-4|NA
CASSRTWETQYF
TGTGCCAGCTCCAGAACCTGGGAGACCCAGTACTTC
>many|TRBJ2-4|TRBV30|TRBD1
CAWSLRQGREYF
TGTGCCTGGAGTTTGCGACAGGGCCGGGAGTACTTC
>few|TRBJ1-4|TRBV25-1|NA
CASRGPRGTNEKLFF
TGTGCCAGCAGGGGGCCCAGGGGCACTAATGAAAAACTGTTTTTT
>NA|TRBJ2-1|TRBV19|TRBD2
CASSSTSGIYNEQFF
TGTGCCAGTAGTTCGACTAGCGGAATCTACAATGAGCAGTTCTTC
>many|TRBJ2-4|TRBV6-5|NA
CASSYSTLAKNIQYF
TGTGCCAGCAGTTACTCCACCCTAGCCAAAAACATTCAGTACTTC
>NA|TRBJ2-1|TRBV6-5|TRBD1
CASSSGTGGIAAYNEQFF
TGTGCCAGCAGTTCCGGGACAGGGGGCATAGCGGCCTACAATGAGCAGTTCTTC
>many|TRBJ2-1|TRBV11-1|TRBD2
CASSGTSGATISYNEQFF
TGTGCCAGCAGCGGGACTAGCGGTGCCACCATCTCCTACAATGAGCAGTTCTTC
>few|TRBJ2-7|TRBV12-3/TRBV12-4|NA
CASGDSYEQYF
TGTGCCAGCGGGGACTCCTACGAGCAGTACTTC
>NA|TRBJ1-2|TRBV4-2|TRBD1
CASSLTDRGSNYGYTF
TGTGCCAGCAGCCTTACTGACAGGGGTTCTAACTATGGCTACACCTTC
>NA|TRBJ2-3|TRBV15|TRBD2
CATSRDYSGRTFGTDTQYF
TGTGCCACCAGCAGAGATTACAGCGGGAGGACCTTTGGCACAGATACGCAGTATTTT
>few|TRBJ1-3|TRBV7-2|NA
CASSPSVAGNTIYF
TGTGCCAGCAGCCCCTCCGTGGCTGGAAACACCATATATTTT
>NA|TRBJ2-2|TRBV6-1|NA
CASTRPSPTNTGELFF
TGTGCCAGCACCCGGCCATCACCTACGAACACCGGGGAGCTGTTTTTT
>many|TRBJ1-2|TRBV5-1|TRBD1
CASSGQGAVNGYTF
TGCGCCAGCAGTGGTCAGGGGGCGGTAAATGGCTACACCTTC
>few|TRBJ1-2|TRBV6-6|NA
CASSEGSNYGYTF
TGTGCCAGCAGCGAAGGCAGTAACTATGGCTACACCTTC
>few|TRBJ1-2|TRBV5-1|TRBD1
CASSLAAGGAEGYTF
TGCGCCAGCAGCTTGGCCGCAGGGGGCGCGGAAGGCTACACCTTC
>many|TRBJ1-1|TRBV4-1|NA
CASSQGNSRGNTEAFF
TGCGCCAGCAGCCAAGGGAATAGCCGGGGGAACACTGAAGCTTTCTTT
>few|TRBJ2-1|TRBV5-1|NA
CASSPTLAASLYNEQFF
TGCGCCAGCAGCCCAACCCTGGCTGCGAGCCTCTACAATGAGCAGTTCTTC
>many|TRBJ1-5|TRBV12-3/TRBV12-4|NA
CASSLGGESQPQHF
TGTGCCAGCAGTTTAGGGGGGGAAAGTCAGCCCCAGCATTTT
>NA|TRBJ2-6|TRBV3-1|NA
CASSPRQSSGANVLTF
TGTGCCAGCAGCCCGAGACAGTCCTCTGGGGCCAACGTCCTGACTTTC
>NA|TRBJ2-1|TRBV9|NA
CASSFQGGEGEQFF
TGTGCCAGCAGCTTTCAGGGGGGAGAGGGGGAGCAGTTCTTC
>few|TRBJ1-2|TRBV10-3|NA
CAISEYRDGYTF
TGTGCCATCAGTGAGTACAGGGATGGCTACACCTTC
>NA|TRBJ1-2|TRBV4-1|NA
CASSQDTRTYGYTF
TGCGCCAGCAGCCAAGATACTAGAACCTATGGCTACACCTTC